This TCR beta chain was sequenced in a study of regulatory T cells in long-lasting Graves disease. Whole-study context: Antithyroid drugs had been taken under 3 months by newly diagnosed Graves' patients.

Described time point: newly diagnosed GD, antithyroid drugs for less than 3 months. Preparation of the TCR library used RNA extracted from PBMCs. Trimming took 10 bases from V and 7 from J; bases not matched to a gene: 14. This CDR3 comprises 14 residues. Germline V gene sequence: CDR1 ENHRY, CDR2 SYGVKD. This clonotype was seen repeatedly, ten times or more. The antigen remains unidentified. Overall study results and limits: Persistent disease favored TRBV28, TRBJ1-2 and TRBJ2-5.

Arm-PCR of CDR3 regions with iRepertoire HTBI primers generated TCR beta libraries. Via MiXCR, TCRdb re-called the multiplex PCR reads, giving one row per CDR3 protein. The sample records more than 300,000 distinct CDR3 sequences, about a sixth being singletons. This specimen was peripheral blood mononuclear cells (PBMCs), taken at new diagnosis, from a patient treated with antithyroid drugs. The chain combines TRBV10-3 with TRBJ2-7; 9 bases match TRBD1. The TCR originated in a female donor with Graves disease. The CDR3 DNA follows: TGTGCCACCATGGGGACAGGGCTTCAGAGAGAGCAGTACTTC. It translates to CATMGTGLQREQYF.